One sample yielded the 18 T cell receptor beta chains listed below, sequenced in a study of shared clonotypes between healthy human individuals. Clones were sequenced by immunoSEQ multiplex PCR, and TCRdb holds only the in-frame ones, with some missing. The data hold about a million clones, with approximately 77% observed a single time. Sequenced input: memory CD4+ T cells from PBMCs. Subset given: CD45RA-negative fraction. Source of these receptors: a man between 18 and 29 years old in good health. Some clones in this sample may be carry-over from other donors' samples.

The gene calls are TRBV6-5 and TRBJ2-5; 10 bases are shared with TRBD1. The CDR3 loop spans 16 amino acids. The junction had 8 bases not matched to a gene; V was cut back by 5 bases and J by 2 bases. CDR1 is MNHEY, CDR2 SVGAGI, per germline. CDR3 loop: CASSHYRTGGQETQYF. The CDR3, as DNA: TGTGCCAGCAGTCACTACCGGACAGGGGGACAAGAGACCCAGTACTTC.

This chain links TRBV5-1 with TRBJ1-2, with D tentatively TRBD1 (6 bases). Per germline, CDR1 SGHRS and CDR2 YFSETQ. V lost 2 bases and J lost 8, with 10 bases in between. The CDR3 runs 12 residues. The CDR3, as DNA: TGCGCCAGCAGCTTCACAGGGTACGGCTACACCTTC. Protein sequence: CASSFTGYGYTF. Variable domain in full (rest from reference TRBV5-1 and TRBJ1-2): KAGVTQTPRYLIKTRGQQVTLSCSPISGHRSVSWYQQTPGQGLQFLFEYFSETQRNKGNFPGRFSGRQFSNSRSEMNVSTLELGDSALYLCASSFTGYGYTFGSGTRLTVV.

The chain recombines TRBV5-1 with TRBJ2-1, with 11 bases fitting TRBD2. Germline V gene sequence: CDR1 SGHRS, CDR2 YFSETQ. The length of the CDR3 is 16 residues. V gave up 4 bases and J gave up 6 bases; unmatched junction bases: 9. CDR3 DNA: TGCGCCAGCAGCCCGACGGGGACTAGCGGAGTCAATGAGCAGTTCTTC. This encodes CASSPTGTSGVNEQFF.

The J gene is TRBJ2-3, the V gene TRBV18; D gene unclear. CDR3 length: 14 amino acids. V lost 0 bases and J 6 bases, leaving 10 bases between the germline ends. Germline V lookup: CDR1 KGHSH, CDR2 LQKENI. CDR3: CASSPPLLEDTQYF. CDR3 bases: TGTGCCAGCTCACCACCTTTGCTAGAGGATACGCAGTATTTT.

This clone was found many times. This rearrangement joins TRBV6-1 to TRBJ1-2, with a possible D match to TRBD1 (5 bases). The CDR3 has 14 amino acids. Germline assignment: CDR1 MNHNS and CDR2 SASEGT. V was trimmed by 2 bases and J by 3 bases, leaving 10 bases between them. CDR3 bases: TGTGCCAGCAGTGAAAGGGGCAGGGACTATGGCTACACCTTC. It yields the protein CASSERGRDYGYTF.

J is TRBJ2-2 and V is TRBV11-2, with D unclear. Germline V gene lookup returns CDR1 SGHAT and CDR2 FQNNGV. V lost 4 bases and J lost 3, with 12 bases in between. This CDR3 comprises 15 residues. CDR3 loop: CASSSPGADTGELFF. CDR3 nucleotide sequence: TGTGCCAGCAGCTCCCCTGGAGCCGACACCGGGGAGCTGTTTTTT.

The rearrangement links TRBV5-1 to TRBJ2-2, with D perhaps TRBD2 (6 bases). The germline V gene encodes CDR1 SGHRS and CDR2 YFSETQ. The CDR3 is 15 amino acids. V shed 4 bases and J shed 1 base, with 11 bases lying between them. CDR3 amino acids: CASSPGRGNTGELFF. The CDR3 DNA is TGCGCCAGCAGCCCGGGGCGGGGGAACACCGGGGAGCTGTTTTTT.

The CDR3 sequence: CASSPGQTADTEAFF. CDR3 bases: TGTGCCAGCTCACCGGGACAGACCGCGGACACTGAAGCTTTCTTT. V is TRBV18 and J is TRBJ1-1; 7 nucleotides agree with TRBD1. The CDR3 runs to 15 residues. V shed 3 bases and J 3 bases; nucleotides not matched to a gene: 7. In germline, CDR1 is KGHSH, CDR2 LQKENI.

The V and J genes are TRBV5-1 and TRBJ2-3, with D perhaps being TRBD1 or TRBD2 (5 bases each). Trimming took 2 bases from V and 4 from J, leaving 11 bases between them. The CDR3 is 14 residues long. Germline V gene data show CDR1 as SGHRS and CDR2 as YFSETQ. The CDR3 loop reads CASSFRDGSDTQYF. CDR3 in DNA: TGCGCCAGCAGCTTCCGGGACGGATCAGATACGCAGTATTTT.

The chain carries TRBV5-8 and TRBJ2-7; TRBD1 matches 7 bases. This CDR3 has 15 residues. The germline CDR1 and CDR2 sequences are SGHTS and YDEGEE. V shed 5 bases and J 2 bases; nucleotides not matched to a gene: 10. CDR3 in amino acids: CASSIQGKSTYEQYF. In nucleotides, the CDR3 is TGTGCCAGCAGTATACAGGGGAAGAGCACCTACGAGCAGTACTTC.

The genes are TRBV7-3 and TRBJ2-2, with 7 positions matching TRBD1. This CDR3 contains 12 residues. V lost 5 bases to trimming and J lost 8 bases; unmatched junction nucleotides: 2. CDR1 and CDR2 (germline): SGHTA, FQGTGA. CDR3 region: CASSEDRGELFF. CDR3 in DNA: TGTGCCAGCAGCGAGGACAGGGGGGAGCTGTTTTTT.

The chain joins TRBV5-1 to TRBJ1-1, with 7 positions matching TRBD1. The V segment lost 7 bases and the J segment 2 bases; nucleotides outside the gene matches: 8. This CDR3 contains 14 residues. Germline V gives CDR1 SGHRS, CDR2 YFSETQ. This CDR3 reads CASAQGQTNTEAFF. In nucleotides, the CDR3 is TGCGCCAGCGCCCAGGGACAGACAAACACTGAAGCTTTCTTT. The full variable domain, in which reference TRBV5-1 and TRBJ1-1 provide the parts outside the CDR3, is KAGVTQTPRYLIKTRGQQVTLSCSPISGHRSVSWYQQTPGQGLQFLFEYFSETQRNKGNFPGRFSGRQFSNSRSEMNVSTLELGDSALYLCASAQGQTNTEAFFGQGTRLTVV.

The chain uses TRBV30 and TRBJ1-2; D unclear. Between the trimmed V and J ends, which lost 1 base and 5 bases, there was a span of 11 bases. Germline CDR1 and CDR2: GTSNPN and SVGIG (reference sequence). This CDR3 has 13 residues. CDR3 loop: CAWSASGPYGYTF. CDR3 in DNA: TGTGCCTGGAGTGCCAGCGGGCCTTATGGCTACACCTTC.

In this sample, this clone turned up a few times. The rearrangement uses TRBV2 and TRBJ1-2; D is ambiguous. The CDR3 has 14 amino acids. The V gene lost 4 bases and the J gene lost 8 bases, with 17 bases spanning the gap. Per the germline V gene, CDR1 is SNHLY and CDR2 is FYNNEI. CDR3 DNA: TGTGCCAGCAGTGTGGAGACACCTTTGCACGGCTACACCTTC. It specifies CASSVETPLHGYTF.

The J gene is TRBJ1-2, the V gene TRBV27; unclear D gene. V was trimmed by 4 bases and J by 2 bases, leaving 26 bases between them. This CDR3 contains 19 residues. In germline, CDR1 is MNHEY, CDR2 SMNVEV (reference sequence). The CDR3 protein is CASSSKRSSPPVDNYGYTF. The CDR3 DNA is TGTGCCAGCAGTTCGAAGAGATCATCCCCCCCAGTCGACAACTATGGCTACACCTTC.

V and J are TRBV30 and TRBJ2-5; a possible D gene is TRBD2 (6 bases). V was trimmed by 0 bases and J by 5 bases, leaving 10 bases between them. CDR3 length: 13 residues. CDR1 is GTSNPN and CDR2 is SVGIG in the germline V gene (reference sequence). CDR3 in amino acids: CAWSVGGLETQYF. The DNA for the CDR3 is TGTGCCTGGAGTGTTGGAGGGCTGGAGACCCAGTACTTC. The full variable domain, completed using reference TRBV30 and TRBJ2-5, is SQTIHQWPATLVQPVGSPLSLECTVEGTSNPNLYWYRQAAGRGLQLLFYSVGIGQISSEVPQNLSASRPQDRQFILSSKKLLLSDSGFYLCAWSVGGLETQYFGPGTRLLVL.

In nucleotides, the CDR3 is TGTGCCAGGAAACTTCACTCGAGTTCCCACGATAGGGCGGGTCAGCCCCAGCATTTT. It yields the protein CARKLHSSSHDRAGQPQHF. The chain couples TRBV14 to TRBJ1-5, with D uncertain. Per germline, CDR1 SGHDN and CDR2 FVKESK. The CDR3 runs to 19 residues. Trimming removed 9 bases at V and 6 bases at J, with 33 bases between. Full variable domain (rest looked up from reference TRBV14 and TRBJ1-5): EAGVTQFPSHSVIEKGQTVTLRCDPISGHDNLYWYRRVMGKEIKFLLHFVKESKQDESGMPNNRFLAERTGGTYSTLKVQPAELEDSGVYFCARKLHSSSHDRAGQPQHFGDGTRLSIL.

This chain connects TRBV10-3 to TRBJ2-3, with 11 bases that match TRBD1. This CDR3 contains 17 residues. V gave up 8 bases and J gave up 0 bases; unmatched junction bases: 10. CDR1 and CDR2 (germline): ENHRY, SYGVKD. DNA for the CDR3: TGTGCCATCCGGGGTGGGACAGGGGGTACCAGCACAGATACGCAGTATTTT. Translation gives CAIRGGTGGTSTDTQYF.